The sequence of this T cell receptor beta chain was determined in a study of cytomegalovirus exposure and HLA in healthy donors. Overall study results and limits: Most TCR sequences were uncommon, yet certain public TCRs appeared in many donors. Altogether, 170 or so TCR beta chains were recorded as cytomegalovirus-associated. Cytomegalovirus status, reportedly, was diagnosed with high specificity and sensitivity by the classifier.

This CDR3 contains 16 residues. Germline V CDR1 and CDR2: SGHVS, FNYEAQ. Losses at the gene ends were 2 bases for V and 1 base for J; bases not matched to a gene: 7. Profiled with immunoSEQ multiplex PCR; TCRdb holds only in-frame clones, not every one. The sample holds approximately 150,000 clones, approximately 81% seen once. A note on this clone: Its antigen is as yet unknown.

The chain links TRBV7-6 to TRBJ2-7; TRBD2 matches at 8 bases. Sample: PBMCs. The sequence was obtained from a man aged 25-40 years in good health and CMV-seropositive. The CDR3 loop reads CASSLRGGGRSYEQYF. DNA of the CDR3: TGTGCCAGCAGCTTAAGGGGAGGCGGGAGGTCCTACGAGCAGTACTTC.